The 13 T cell receptor beta chains reported below all come from one sample, sequenced in a study of T cells in Graves' hyperthyroidism and ophthalmopathy. It was RNA transcripts that yielded the amplified TCR beta CDR3 regions. Initially, a first-round RT-PCR of the TCR CDR3 employed the HTBI primer set. TCRdb used MiXCR to reprocess the multiplex PCR reads, holding one entry per CDR3 protein. Of approximately 250,000 distinct CDR3 sequences in the sample, around 25% are singletons; the top ten hold 35%. The sequenced sample was blood. The source of these receptors is a woman aged 35 to 49 with Graves' ophthalmopathy.

This clonotype was seen ten or more times. The V call is TRBV24-1, the J call TRBJ2-5; D is unresolved. This CDR3 comprises 14 residues. With 1 base removed from V and 2 bases from J, the gap between germline ends came to 7 bases. Germline loops: CDR1 KGHDR, CDR2 SFDVKD. CDR3 loop: CATSDFKGQETQYF. In DNA, the CDR3 is TGTGCCACCAGTGATTTTAAGGGACAAGAGACCCAGTACTTC.

This clonotype was counted many times. This rearrangement joins TRBV6-5 to TRBJ2-7, with 8 bases that match TRBD2. Trimming cost V 2 bases and J 1 base; bases outside gene matches: 4. Germline assignment: CDR1 MNHEY and CDR2 SVGAGI. There are 15 residues in the CDR3. Written as DNA, the CDR3 is TGTGCCAGCAGTTACGGACTAGCAGCTTCCTACGAGCAGTACTTC. Protein sequence: CASSYGLAASYEQYF.

In its sample, this clonotype was seen many times. The chain recombines TRBV2 with TRBJ2-5; a weak D match, TRBD2 (6 bases). Trimming shortened V by 6 bases and J by 5 bases, and 13 bases separated the two germline ends. Germline V lookup: CDR1 SNHLY, CDR2 FYNNEI. CDR3 length: 13 amino acids. DNA for the CDR3: TGTGCCAGCAGCCTGGGACTGTGGGAGACCCAGTACTTC. It codes for CASSLGLWETQYF.

Concerning this clonotype: The conserved closing phenylalanine or tryptophan is absent in this CDR3, likely reflecting a read error. The V call is TRBV5-1, the J call TRBJ2-7, with 9 bases identical to TRBD1. CDR3 length: 16 amino acids. The germline gives CDR1 SGHRS, CDR2 YFSETQ. Trimming at V came to 3 bases and at J to 5 bases, leaving 12 bases not matched to a gene. The CDR3 sequence: CASSYAGQGRMDEQYI. The DNA of the CDR3 is TGCGCCAGCAGCTACGCGGGACAGGGAAGGATGGACGAGCAGTACATC.

The table lists this clonotype with a few counts. V usage is TRBV12-3 or TRBV12-4 and J usage is TRBJ1-1; no reliable D call. Deletions cut 0 bases from V and 4 bases from J, with 9 bases between. This CDR3 is 14 amino acids long. CDR3 loop: CASSLAGGSTEAFF. CDR3 DNA sequence: TGTGCCAGCAGTTTAGCGGGAGGGAGCACTGAAGCTTTCTTT.

There are many counts of this clonotype. CDR3: CASGLVGGPQYF. As DNA, the CDR3 is TGTGCTAGTGGTTTGGTAGGGGGTCCCCAGTACTTC. The chain links TRBV12-5 to TRBJ2-5; TRBD1 might be the D (6 bases). This CDR3 is built from 12 residues. Germline values: CDR1 LGHNT, CDR2 FRNRAP. Trimming stripped 0 bases from V and 9 bases from J, with 8 bases between.

This clonotype was seen ten or more times. This chain joins TRBV12-5 and TRBJ2-5; weak D call: TRBD1 (5 bases). The CDR3 is 13 amino acids. Germline V gene data show CDR1 as LGHNT and CDR2 as FRNRAP. With 6 bases removed from V and 2 bases from J, the gap between germline ends came to 10 bases. CDR3 protein: CASGDSLQETQYF. The CDR3 DNA sequence: TGTGCTAGTGGCGACAGCTTACAAGAGACCCAGTACTTC.

This clonotype was observed once. The chain joins TRBV12-5 to TRBJ1-2; 7 bases are a match to TRBD1. The germline CDR1 and CDR2 sequences are LGHNT and FRNRAP. After removal of 4 bases from V and 4 bases from J, the junction contained 3 bases not matched to a gene. This CDR3 contains 13 residues. DNA for the CDR3: TGTGCTAGTGGTTCGACAGGGAGCTATGGCTACACCTTC. It translates to CASGSTGSYGYTF. The variable domain in full, with the rest retrieved from reference TRBV12-5 and TRBJ1-2, is DARVTQTPRHKVTEMGQEVTMRCQPILGHNTVFWYRQTMMQGLELLAYFRNRAPLDDSGMPKDRFSAEMPDATLATLKIQPSEPRDSAVYFCASGSTGSYGYTFGSGTRLTVV.

This clonotype has a count of ten or more. The chain links TRBV6-1 to TRBJ2-7; D is ambiguous. Germline CDR1 MNHNS, CDR2 SASEGT. The CDR3 is made up of 17 amino acids. Trimming left V 2 bases short and J 2 bases short, with 19 bases between. The CDR3 bases are TGTGCCAGCAGTGAATTGTACATTGTGGTTTTCCCCTACGAGCAGTACTTC. This codes for CASSELYIVVFPYEQYF.

The chain employs TRBV6-5 and TRBJ2-7; perhaps TRBD2 as D (6 bases). CDR3 size: 13 residues. V lost 2 bases and J 3 bases, leaving 8 bases between the germline ends. Germline-derived CDR1 and CDR2 are MNHEY and SVGAGI. The DNA of the CDR3 is TGTGCCAGCAGTTACGGGACTTTCTACGAGCAGTACTTC. It specifies CASSYGTFYEQYF.

This clonotype was seen a few times. The V call is TRBV28, the J call TRBJ2-5; 7 positions match TRBD2. Germline V lookup: CDR1 MDHEN, CDR2 SYDVKM. The CDR3 is 14 residues long. V shed 7 bases, J shed 2 bases, and the junction held 7 bases outside the gene matches. The CDR3 region is CASISAGKQETQYF. CDR3 nucleotides: TGTGCCAGCATTTCAGCGGGGAAACAAGAGACCCAGTACTTC.

This clonotype was counted at least ten times. This rearrangement joins TRBV4-2 to TRBJ1-5; D call uncertain. The germline V gene encodes CDR1 LGHNA and CDR2 YNFKEQ. There are 15 residues in the CDR3. V lost 4 bases and J lost 0, with 10 bases in between. DNA for the CDR3: TGTGCCAGCAGCCTCGACATCTATAGCAATCAGCCCCAGCATTTT. Translating it yields CASSLDIYSNQPQHF.

The chain carries TRBV29-1 and TRBJ1-2, with 8 bases identical to TRBD1. Looked up from germline, CDR1 is SQVTM and CDR2 is ANQGSEA. The ends lost 3 bases at V and 8 bases at J; junction bases unmatched: 8. CDR3 length equals 13 residues. CDR3: CSVDYKDREGYTF. The CDR3 nucleotides read TGCAGCGTTGATTACAAGGACAGGGAGGGCTACACCTTC.